This T cell receptor beta chain is from a study of T cells in Graves' hyperthyroidism and ophthalmopathy. Broader study findings: Appearing also in blood were most of the thyroid clonotypes expanded above 0.001.

PBMCs were collected from an approximately 9.3 ml volume of fresh peripheral blood. Of note for this clonotype: Its antigen is as yet unknown.

It was RNA transcripts that yielded the amplified TCR beta CDR3 regions. First-round RT-PCR targeting the TCR CDR3 was performed with the HTBI primer set. MiXCR, run by TCRdb on the multiplex PCR reads, gives a single entry per CDR3 protein. The data contain some 620,000 distinct CDR3 sequences, around 16% of them seen just once; the ten biggest clones take up approximately 3.8%. There are 13 residues in the CDR3. From germline, CDR1 is SGHVS and CDR2 FQNEAQ. V was pared by 5 bases and J by 5 bases, with 9 bases between. The specimen sequenced was blood. The genes are TRBV7-8 and TRBJ1-4; D not resolved. The sequence was collected from a woman in her 30s with Graves' hyperthyroidism. The chain's CDR3 is CASSEPANEKLFF. The DNA for the CDR3 is TGTGCCAGCAGCGAACCCGCGAATGAAAAACTGTTTTTT. Variable domain in full (rest from reference TRBV7-8 and TRBJ1-4): GAGVSQSPRYKVAKRGQDVALRCDPISGHVSLFWYQQALGQGPEFLTYFQNEAQLDKSGLPSDRFFAERPEGSVSTLKIQRTQQEDSAVYLCASSEPANEKLFFGSGTQLSVL.